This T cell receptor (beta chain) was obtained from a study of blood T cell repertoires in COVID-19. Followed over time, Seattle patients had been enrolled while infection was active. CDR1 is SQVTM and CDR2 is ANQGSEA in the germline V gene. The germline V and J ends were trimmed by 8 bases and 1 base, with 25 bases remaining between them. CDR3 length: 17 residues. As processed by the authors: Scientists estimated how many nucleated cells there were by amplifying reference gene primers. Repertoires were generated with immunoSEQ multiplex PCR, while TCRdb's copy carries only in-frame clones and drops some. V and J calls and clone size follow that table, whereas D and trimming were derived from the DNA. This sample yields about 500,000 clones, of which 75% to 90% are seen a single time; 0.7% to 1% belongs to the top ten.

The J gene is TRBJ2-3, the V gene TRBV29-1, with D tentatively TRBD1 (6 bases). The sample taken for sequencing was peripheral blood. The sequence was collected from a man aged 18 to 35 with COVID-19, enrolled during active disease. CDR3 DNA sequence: TGCAGCCTCCTAACAGGGCATTCGATTTTTGGCACAGATACGCAGTATTTT. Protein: CSLLTGHSIFGTDTQYF.